This TCR beta chain was identified during a study of breast tumors, draining lymph nodes, adjacent tissues. TCRdb independently ran MiXCR on the multiplex PCR reads; one entry per CDR3 protein. The sample lists 90,000 to 120,000 distinct CDR3 sequences; around 21% were seen once. CDR3 size: 12 residues. V was clipped by 7 bases and J by 3 bases, with 13 bases between them. Germline CDR1 is GTSNPN and CDR2 is SVGIG (reference sequence). Worth noting for this clonotype: Its antigen is undetermined. A read error may explain this, as a much larger clone is one base away.

Axillary draining lymph nodes of breast cancer patients supplied the node samples. Broader study findings: Data fit most tumor T cells coming from lymph node, expanding in tumor. Tumor TCR diversity was below lymph nodes but above nontumor tissue. That most tumor T cells come from lymph nodes remained unproven. Tumor and nontumor repertoires were significantly more similar in luminal-like than in basal-like breast cancer.

Sequencing was done on a sample of axillary lymph node tissue. The source is a female donor with breast cancer. Some clones in this sample may be carry-over from other donors' samples. The chain links TRBV30 to TRBJ2-7; TRBD2 is a possible D gene (6 bases). The CDR3 protein is CAFSGLIYEQYF. The CDR3 nucleotides read TGTGCCTTCAGCGGGCTTATCTACGAGCAGTACTTC.